This TCR beta chain is drawn from a study of cytomegalovirus exposure and HLA in healthy donors. Points from the study as a whole: Certain indistinguishable V segments, among them TRBV6-2 and TRBV6-3, were excluded. Cytomegalovirus association was assigned to approximately 160 TCR beta chains. By a later analysis, the bulk of CMV-associated TCR beta chains appeared HLA-restricted.

The study ran its PCR with 60 Vbeta and 13 Jbeta primers. Assay: immunoSEQ multiplex PCR; the TCRdb copy retains only in-frame clones and omits some. This table holds 150,000 to 250,000 clones, 82% found once. Remarks on this clone: Antigen specificity is unknown.

V lost 7 bases and J 8 bases, leaving 12 bases between the germline ends. The CDR3 has 13 amino acids. CDR1 is ENHRY and CDR2 is SYGVKD in the germline V gene. The gene calls are TRBV10-3 and TRBJ1-6; D not certain. The TCR comes from a woman aged 45-65 years in good health and CMV-seropositive. Input material: PBMCs. The CDR3 DNA reads as TGTGCCATCACCGGAGTCCTGGATTCACCCCTCCACTTT. This gives the protein CAITGVLDSPLHF.